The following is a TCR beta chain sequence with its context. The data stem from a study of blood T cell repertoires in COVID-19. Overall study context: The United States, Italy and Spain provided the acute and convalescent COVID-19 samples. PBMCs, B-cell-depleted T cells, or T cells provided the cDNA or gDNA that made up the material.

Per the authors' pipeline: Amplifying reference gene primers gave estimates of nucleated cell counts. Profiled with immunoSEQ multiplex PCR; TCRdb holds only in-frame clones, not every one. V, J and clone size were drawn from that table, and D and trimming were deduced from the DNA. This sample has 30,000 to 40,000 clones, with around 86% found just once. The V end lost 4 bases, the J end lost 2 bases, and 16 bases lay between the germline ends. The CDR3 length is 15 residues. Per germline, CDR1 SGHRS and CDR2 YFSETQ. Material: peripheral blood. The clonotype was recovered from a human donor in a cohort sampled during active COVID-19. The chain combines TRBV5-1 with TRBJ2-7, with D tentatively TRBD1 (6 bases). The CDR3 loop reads CASSERGQYTYEQYF. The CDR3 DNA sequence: TGCGCCAGCAGCGAGCGCGGACAGTATACCTACGAGCAGTACTTC.